This T cell receptor (beta chain) was documented in a study of blood T cell repertoires in COVID-19. Overall study: There were acute and convalescent COVID-19 samples, and they came from the United States, Italy and Spain. Sources were T cells, B-cell-depleted T cells, or PBMCs; the material itself was cDNA or gDNA.

Authors' analysis steps: Quantification of nucleated cells was approximated via reference gene primer amplification. Here immunoSEQ multiplex PCR was the method, and the copy in TCRdb shows in-frame clones only, minus some. V and J calls plus clone size are reproduced from that table; the DNA served to infer D and trimming. The table shows roughly 130,000 clones, with about 92% occurring only once. J lost 5 bases, V lost 4 bases, and 15 bases had no gene match. This CDR3 spans 17 amino acids. The germline V gene encodes CDR1 KGHDR and CDR2 SFDVKD. The receptor was derived from a man aged 50-60 years with active COVID-19. This sequence joins TRBV24-1 and TRBJ2-7; 8 bases fit TRBD2. Sequenced input: peripheral blood. CDR3 DNA: TGTGCCACCAGTGAACGACGACGGGAGGGCCTCCGCCACGAGCAGTACGTC. It specifies CATSERRREGLRHEQYV.